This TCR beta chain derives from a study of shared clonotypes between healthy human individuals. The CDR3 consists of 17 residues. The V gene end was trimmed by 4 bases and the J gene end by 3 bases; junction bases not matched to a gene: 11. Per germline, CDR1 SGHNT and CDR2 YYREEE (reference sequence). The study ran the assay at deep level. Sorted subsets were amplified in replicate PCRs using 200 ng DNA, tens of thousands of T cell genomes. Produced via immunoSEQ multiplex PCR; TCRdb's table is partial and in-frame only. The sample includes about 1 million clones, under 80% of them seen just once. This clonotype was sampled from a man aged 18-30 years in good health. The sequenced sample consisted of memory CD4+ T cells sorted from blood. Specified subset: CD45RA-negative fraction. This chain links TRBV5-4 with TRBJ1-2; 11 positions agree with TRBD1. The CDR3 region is CASSHGTGGPTDYGYTF. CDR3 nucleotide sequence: TGTGCCAGCAGCCACGGGACAGGGGGACCGACCGACTATGGCTACACCTTC.